Given below is one T cell receptor beta chain in context. As yet, its antigen is unknown. This specimen belongs to a study of a mutant IDH1 vaccine in newly diagnosed glioma. Study context: Investigators started vaccination 4-6 weeks after radiotherapy alone, or with temozolomide cycles.

The CDR3 runs 13 residues. Germline V gene sequence: CDR1 ENHRY, CDR2 SYGVKD. Between the trimmed V and J ends, which lost 10 bases and 1 base, there was a span of 12 bases. Only in-frame clones appear in the TCRdb table, and some are missing; sequencing was by immunoSEQ multiplex PCR. The data contain 50,000 to 70,000 clones, roughly four fifths of them singletons. Time point described: week 47, end of study. A single vaccine dose contained 300 ug of mutant IDH1 20-mer peptide, and topical imiquimod was used with it. The donors had new WHO grade 3 or 4 astrocytomas; these were IDH1-mutant and ATRX-lost.

This chain connects TRBV10-3 to TRBJ2-3; perhaps TRBD1 as D (6 bases). This TCR was sampled from a woman aged 50 to 65 with glioma. Source: PBMCs, taken from a glioma patient whose treatment included an IDH1 peptide vaccine. The CDR3 DNA follows: TGTGCCACCGCCAAGGGGGGCACAGATACGCAGTATTTT. It specifies CATAKGGTDTQYF.